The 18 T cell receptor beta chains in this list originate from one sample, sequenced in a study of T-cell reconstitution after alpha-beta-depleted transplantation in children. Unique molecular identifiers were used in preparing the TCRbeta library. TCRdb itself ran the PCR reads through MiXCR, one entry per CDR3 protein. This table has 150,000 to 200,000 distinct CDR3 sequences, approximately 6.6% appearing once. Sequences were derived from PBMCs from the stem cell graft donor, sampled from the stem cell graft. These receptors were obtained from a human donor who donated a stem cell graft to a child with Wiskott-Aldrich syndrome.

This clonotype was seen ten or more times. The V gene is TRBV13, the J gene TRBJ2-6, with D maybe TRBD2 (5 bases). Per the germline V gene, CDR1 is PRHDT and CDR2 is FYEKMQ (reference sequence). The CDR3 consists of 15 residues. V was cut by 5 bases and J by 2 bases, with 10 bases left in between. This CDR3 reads CASSPSGTGANVLTF. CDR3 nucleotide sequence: TGTGCCAGCAGCCCTTCCGGGACTGGGGCCAACGTCCTGACTTTC. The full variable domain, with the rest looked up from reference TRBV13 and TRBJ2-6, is AAGVIQSPRHLIKEKRETATLKCYPIPRHDTVYWYQQGPGQDPQFLISFYEKMQSDKGSIPDRFSAQQFSDYHSELNMSSLELGDSALYFCASSPSGTGANVLTFGAGSRLTVL.

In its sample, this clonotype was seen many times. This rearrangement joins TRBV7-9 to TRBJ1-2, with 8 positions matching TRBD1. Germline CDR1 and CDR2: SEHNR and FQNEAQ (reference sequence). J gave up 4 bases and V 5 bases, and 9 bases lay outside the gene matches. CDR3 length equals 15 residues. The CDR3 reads CASSPAGGAGYGYTF. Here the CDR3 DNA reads TGTGCCAGCAGCCCGGCAGGGGGCGCGGGCTATGGCTACACCTTC.

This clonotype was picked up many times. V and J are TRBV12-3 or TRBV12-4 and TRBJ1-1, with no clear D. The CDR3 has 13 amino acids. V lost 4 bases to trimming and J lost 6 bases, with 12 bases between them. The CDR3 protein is CASSYLTGPEAFF. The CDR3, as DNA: TGTGCCAGCAGTTACCTGACGGGCCCTGAAGCTTTCTTT.

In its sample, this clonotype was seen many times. As DNA, the CDR3 is TGTGCCAGCAGCCTCCAGGCGGCGCTAAACAATGAGCAGTTCTTC. Encoded protein: CASSLQAALNNEQFF. This rearrangement joins TRBV7-2 to TRBJ2-1; no clear D gene. This CDR3 has 15 residues. V was shortened by 5 bases and J by 5 bases, with 16 bases between the two germline ends. CDR1 is SGHTA, CDR2 FQGNSA, per germline.

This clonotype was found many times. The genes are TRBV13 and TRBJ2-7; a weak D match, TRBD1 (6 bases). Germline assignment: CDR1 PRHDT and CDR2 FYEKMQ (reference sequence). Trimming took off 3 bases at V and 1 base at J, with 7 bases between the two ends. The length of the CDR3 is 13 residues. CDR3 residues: CASSFTGSYEQYF. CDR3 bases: TGTGCCAGCAGCTTTACAGGGTCCTACGAGCAGTACTTC.

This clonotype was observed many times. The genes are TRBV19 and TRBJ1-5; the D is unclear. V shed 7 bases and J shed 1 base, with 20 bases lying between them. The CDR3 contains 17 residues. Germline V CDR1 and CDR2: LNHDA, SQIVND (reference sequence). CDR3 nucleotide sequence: TGTGCCAGTACTAATTCAATCATACACACCAGCAATCAGCCCCAGCATTTT. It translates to CASTNSIIHTSNQPQHF.

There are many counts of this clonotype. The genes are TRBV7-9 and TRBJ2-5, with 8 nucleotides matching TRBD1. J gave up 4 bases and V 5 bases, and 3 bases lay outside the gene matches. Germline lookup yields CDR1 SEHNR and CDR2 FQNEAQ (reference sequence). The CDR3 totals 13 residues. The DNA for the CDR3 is TGTGCCAGCAGCCCCGGGACAGGAGAGACCCAGTACTTC. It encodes CASSPGTGETQYF.

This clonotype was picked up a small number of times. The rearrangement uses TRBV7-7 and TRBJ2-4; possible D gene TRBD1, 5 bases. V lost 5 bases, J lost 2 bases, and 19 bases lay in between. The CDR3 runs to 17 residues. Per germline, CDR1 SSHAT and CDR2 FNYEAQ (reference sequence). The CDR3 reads CASSTEVPGFPKNIQYF. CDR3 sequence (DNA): TGTGCCAGCAGCACAGAGGTCCCAGGGTTCCCCAAAAACATTCAGTACTTC.

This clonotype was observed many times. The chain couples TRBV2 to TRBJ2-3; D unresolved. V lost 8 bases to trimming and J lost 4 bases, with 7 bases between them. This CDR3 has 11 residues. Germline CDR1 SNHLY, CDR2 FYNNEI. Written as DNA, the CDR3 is TGTGCCAGCGAAGGAGCAGATACGCAGTATTTT. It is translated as CASEGADTQYF.

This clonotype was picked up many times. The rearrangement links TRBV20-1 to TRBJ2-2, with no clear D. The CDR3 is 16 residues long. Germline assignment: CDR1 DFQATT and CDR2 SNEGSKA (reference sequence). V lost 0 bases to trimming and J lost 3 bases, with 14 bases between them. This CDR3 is CSARDPRNRHTGELFF. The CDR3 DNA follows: TGCAGTGCTAGAGATCCTCGGAACCGGCACACCGGGGAGCTGTTTTTT.

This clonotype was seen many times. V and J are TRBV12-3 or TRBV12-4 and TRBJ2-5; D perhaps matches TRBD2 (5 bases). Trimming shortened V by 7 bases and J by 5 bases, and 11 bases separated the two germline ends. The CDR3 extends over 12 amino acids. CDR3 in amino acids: CASTASGETQYF. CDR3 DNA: TGTGCCAGCACCGCCTCGGGGGAGACCCAGTACTTC.

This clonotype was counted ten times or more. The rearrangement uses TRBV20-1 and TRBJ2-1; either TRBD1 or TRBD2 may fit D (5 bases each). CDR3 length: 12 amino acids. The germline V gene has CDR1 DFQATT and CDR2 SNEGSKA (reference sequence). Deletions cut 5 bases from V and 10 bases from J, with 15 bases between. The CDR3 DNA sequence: TGCAGTGCTCCCGGCTCCGGGGACGAGCAGTTCTTC. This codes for CSAPGSGDEQFF.

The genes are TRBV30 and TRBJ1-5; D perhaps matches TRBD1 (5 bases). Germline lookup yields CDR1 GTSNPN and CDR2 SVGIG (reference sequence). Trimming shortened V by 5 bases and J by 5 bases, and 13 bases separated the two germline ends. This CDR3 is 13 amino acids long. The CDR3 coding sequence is TGTGCCTGGTCTGGGGGTAGAGATCAGCCCCAGCATTTT. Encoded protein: CAWSGGRDQPQHF.

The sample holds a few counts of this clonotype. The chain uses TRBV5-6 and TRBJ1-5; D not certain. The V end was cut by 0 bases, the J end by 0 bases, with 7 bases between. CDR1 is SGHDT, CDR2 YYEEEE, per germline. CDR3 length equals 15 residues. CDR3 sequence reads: CASSLASYSNQPQHF. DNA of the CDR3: TGTGCCAGCAGCTTGGCGTCTTATAGCAATCAGCCCCAGCATTTT.

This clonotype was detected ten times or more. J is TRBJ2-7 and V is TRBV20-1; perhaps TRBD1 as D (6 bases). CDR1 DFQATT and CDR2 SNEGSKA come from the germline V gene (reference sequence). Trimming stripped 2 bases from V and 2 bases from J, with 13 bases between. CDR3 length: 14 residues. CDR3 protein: CSARYVEGAYEQYF. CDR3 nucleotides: TGCAGTGCTAGATACGTTGAGGGGGCCTACGAGCAGTACTTC.

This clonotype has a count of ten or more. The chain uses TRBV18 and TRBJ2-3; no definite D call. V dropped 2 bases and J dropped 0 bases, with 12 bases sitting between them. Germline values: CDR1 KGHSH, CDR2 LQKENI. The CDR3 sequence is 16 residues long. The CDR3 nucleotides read TGTGCCAGCTCACCATCGGTCGCCCTTAGCACAGATACGCAGTATTTT. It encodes CASSPSVALSTDTQYF. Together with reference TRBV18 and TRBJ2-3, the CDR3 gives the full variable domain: NAGVMQNPRHLVRRRGQEARLRCSPMKGHSHVYWYRQLPEEGLKFMVYLQKENIIDESGMPKERFSAEFPKEGPSILRIQQVVRGDSAAYFCASSPSVALSTDTQYFGPGTRLTVL.

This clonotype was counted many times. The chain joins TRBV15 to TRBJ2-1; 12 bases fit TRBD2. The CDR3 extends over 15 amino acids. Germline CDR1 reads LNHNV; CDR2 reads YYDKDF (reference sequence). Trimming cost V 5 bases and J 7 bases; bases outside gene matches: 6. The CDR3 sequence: CATSGGLAGSNEQFF. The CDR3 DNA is TGTGCCACCAGCGGCGGACTAGCGGGGTCGAATGAGCAGTTCTTC.

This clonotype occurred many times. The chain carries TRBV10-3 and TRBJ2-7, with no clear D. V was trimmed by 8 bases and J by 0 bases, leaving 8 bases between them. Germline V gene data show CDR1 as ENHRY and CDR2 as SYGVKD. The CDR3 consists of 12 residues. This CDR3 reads CAIAQHSYEQYF. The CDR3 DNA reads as TGTGCCATCGCACAGCACTCCTACGAGCAGTACTTC.